This TCR beta chain was retrieved from a study of cytomegalovirus exposure and HLA in healthy donors. The PCR had 60 Vbeta and 13 Jbeta primers. Sequencing was performed with immunoSEQ multiplex PCR; in TCRdb, only in-frame clones are kept and a portion is missing. The sample holds about 180,000 clones, approximately 80% seen once. A few counts support this clone. V was pared by 0 bases and J by 3 bases, with 7 bases of the junction left unmatched. The CDR3 has 17 residues. Germline CDR1 LGHNA, CDR2 YNFKEQ. Specimen: PBMCs. The chain recombines TRBV4-2 with TRBJ2-1, with 8 bases lining up with TRBD2. The receptor was isolated from a woman in her forties or fifties in good health and CMV-seronegative. The CDR3 protein is CASSQDLASGRYNEQFF. The DNA for the CDR3 is TGTGCCAGCAGCCAAGATCTGGCTAGCGGGCGCTACAATGAGCAGTTCTTC.